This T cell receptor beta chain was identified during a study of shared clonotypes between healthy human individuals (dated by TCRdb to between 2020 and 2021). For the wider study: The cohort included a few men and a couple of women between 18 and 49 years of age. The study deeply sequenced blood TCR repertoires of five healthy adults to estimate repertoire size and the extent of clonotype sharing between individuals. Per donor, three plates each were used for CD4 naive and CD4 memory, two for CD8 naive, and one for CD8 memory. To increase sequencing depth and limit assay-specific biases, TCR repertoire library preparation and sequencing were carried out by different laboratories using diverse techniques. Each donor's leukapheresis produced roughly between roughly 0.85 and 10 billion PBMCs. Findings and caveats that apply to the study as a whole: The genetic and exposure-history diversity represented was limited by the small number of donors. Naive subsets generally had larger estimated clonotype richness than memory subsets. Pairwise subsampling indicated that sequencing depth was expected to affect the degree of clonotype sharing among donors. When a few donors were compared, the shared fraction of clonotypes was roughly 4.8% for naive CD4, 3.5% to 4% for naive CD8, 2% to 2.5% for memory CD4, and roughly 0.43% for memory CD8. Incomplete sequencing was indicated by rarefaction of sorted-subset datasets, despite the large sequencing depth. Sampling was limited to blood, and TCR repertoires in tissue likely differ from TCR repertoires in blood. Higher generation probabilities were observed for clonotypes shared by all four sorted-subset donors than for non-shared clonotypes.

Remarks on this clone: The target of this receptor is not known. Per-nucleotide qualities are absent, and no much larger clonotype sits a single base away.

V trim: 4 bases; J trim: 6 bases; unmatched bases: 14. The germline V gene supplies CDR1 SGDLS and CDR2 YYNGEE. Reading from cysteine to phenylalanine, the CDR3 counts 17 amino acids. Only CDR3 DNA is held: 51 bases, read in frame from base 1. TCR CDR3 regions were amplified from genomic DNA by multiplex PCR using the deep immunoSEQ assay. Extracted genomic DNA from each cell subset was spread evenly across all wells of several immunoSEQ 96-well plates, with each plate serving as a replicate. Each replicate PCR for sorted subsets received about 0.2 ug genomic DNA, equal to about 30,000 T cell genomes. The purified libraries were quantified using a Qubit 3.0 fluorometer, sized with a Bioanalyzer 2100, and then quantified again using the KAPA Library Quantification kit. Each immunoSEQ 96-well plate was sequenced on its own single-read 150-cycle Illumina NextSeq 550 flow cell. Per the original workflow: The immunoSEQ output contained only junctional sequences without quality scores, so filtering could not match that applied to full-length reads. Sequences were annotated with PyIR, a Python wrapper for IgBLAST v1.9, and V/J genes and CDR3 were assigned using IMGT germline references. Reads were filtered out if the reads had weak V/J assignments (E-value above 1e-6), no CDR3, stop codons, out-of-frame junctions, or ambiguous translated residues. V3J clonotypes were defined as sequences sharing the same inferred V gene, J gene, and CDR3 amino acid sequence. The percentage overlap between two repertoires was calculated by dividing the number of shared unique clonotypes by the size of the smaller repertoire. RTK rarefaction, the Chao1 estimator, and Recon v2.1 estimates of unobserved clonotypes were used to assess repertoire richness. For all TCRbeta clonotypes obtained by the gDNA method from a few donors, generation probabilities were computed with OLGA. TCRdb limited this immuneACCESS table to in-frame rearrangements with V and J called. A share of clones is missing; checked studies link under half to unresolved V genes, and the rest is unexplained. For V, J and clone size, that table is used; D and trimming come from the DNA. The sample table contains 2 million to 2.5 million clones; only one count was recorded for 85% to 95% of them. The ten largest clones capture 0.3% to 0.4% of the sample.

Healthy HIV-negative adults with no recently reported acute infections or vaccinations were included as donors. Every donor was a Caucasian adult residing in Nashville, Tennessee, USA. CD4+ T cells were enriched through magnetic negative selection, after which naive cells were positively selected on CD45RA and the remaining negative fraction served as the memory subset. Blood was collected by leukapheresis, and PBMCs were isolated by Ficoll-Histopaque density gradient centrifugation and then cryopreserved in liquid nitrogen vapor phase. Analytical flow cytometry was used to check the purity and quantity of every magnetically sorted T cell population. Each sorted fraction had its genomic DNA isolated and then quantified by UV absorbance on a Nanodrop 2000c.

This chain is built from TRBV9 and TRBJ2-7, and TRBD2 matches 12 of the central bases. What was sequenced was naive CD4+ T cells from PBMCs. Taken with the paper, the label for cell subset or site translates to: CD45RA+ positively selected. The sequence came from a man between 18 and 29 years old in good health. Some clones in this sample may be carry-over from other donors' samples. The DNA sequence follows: TGTGCCAGCAGCACCCGCCCGACTAGCGGGAGATCAGGCGAGCAGTACTTC. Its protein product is CASSTRPTSGRSGEQYF.